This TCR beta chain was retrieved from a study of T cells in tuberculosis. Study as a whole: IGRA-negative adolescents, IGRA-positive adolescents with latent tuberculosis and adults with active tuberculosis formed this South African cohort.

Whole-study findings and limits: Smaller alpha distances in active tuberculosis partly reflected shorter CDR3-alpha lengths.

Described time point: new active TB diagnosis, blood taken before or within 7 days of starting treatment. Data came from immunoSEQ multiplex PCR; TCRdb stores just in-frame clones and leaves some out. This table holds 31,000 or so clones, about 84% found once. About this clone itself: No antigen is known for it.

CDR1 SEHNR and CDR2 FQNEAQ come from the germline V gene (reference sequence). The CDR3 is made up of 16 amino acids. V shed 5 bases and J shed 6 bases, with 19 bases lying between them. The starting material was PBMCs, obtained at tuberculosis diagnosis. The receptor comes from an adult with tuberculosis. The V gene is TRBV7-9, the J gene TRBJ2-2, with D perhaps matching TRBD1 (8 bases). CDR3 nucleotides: TGTGCCAGCAGCCGTCCGGACAGGGAGGGGTCCGGGGAGCTGTTTTTT. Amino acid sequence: CASSRPDREGSGELFF.